Listed here are 21 T cell receptor beta chains from one sample, sequenced in a study of CD8+CD57+ T cells in acquired aplastic anemia. The use of genomic DNA as template underpinned the TCR beta VDJ and CDR3 profiling. One entry per CDR3 protein results from TCRdb running MiXCR on the reads. The sample contains 250,000 to 350,000 distinct CDR3 sequences, around 60% of which appear only once. The sample taken for sequencing was sorted CD4+, CD8+, or CD8+CD57+ T cells (not recorded which) from PBMCs. Receptor source: a human donor with severe aplastic anemia or a healthy control (not recorded which).

The chain recombines TRBV9 with TRBJ2-4; TRBD2 agrees at 7 bases. V was pared by 0 bases and J by 8 bases, with 11 bases of the junction left unmatched. This CDR3 spans 16 amino acids. CDR1 is SGDLS and CDR2 is YYNGEE in the germline V gene. For the CDR3, the DNA is TGTGCCAGCAGCGTAGGGAACACGGGGGGAGGGGACATTCAGTACTTC. Translating gives CASSVGNTGGGDIQYF.

V and J are TRBV7-2 and TRBJ2-5; D may correspond to TRBD1 or TRBD2 (5 bases each). V shed 5 bases and J shed 2 bases, with 9 bases lying between them. CDR1 is SGHTA and CDR2 is FQGNSA in the germline V gene. This CDR3 spans 13 amino acids. CDR3 sequence reads: CASSRDQQETQYF. In DNA form, the CDR3 reads TGTGCCAGCAGCCGGGACCAACAAGAGACCCAGTACTTC.

Note on this clonotype: One end of the junction varies from germline; a read error may be responsible. The chain is built from TRBV2 and TRBJ1-5; TRBD1 might be the D (6 bases). Germline V CDR1 and CDR2: SNHLY, FYNNEI. The CDR3 spans 14 residues. CDR3 region: CASREKQGWQPRHF. CDR3 DNA: TGTGCCAGCAGAGAGAAGCAGGGGTGGCAGCCCCGGCATTTT.

This chain connects TRBV25-1 to TRBJ2-1; 7 nucleotides match TRBD2. This CDR3 has 13 amino acids. Per the germline V gene, CDR1 is MGHDK and CDR2 is SYGVNS. After removal of 10 bases from V and 4 bases from J, the junction contained 7 bases not matched to a gene. For the CDR3, the DNA is TGTGCCACGGGAGGCGGAATTTACAATGAGCAGTTCTTC. Translated: CATGGGIYNEQFF.

V and J are TRBV7-2 and TRBJ2-7; the D is unclear. This CDR3 spans 14 amino acids. Germline V gene lookup returns CDR1 SGHTA and CDR2 FQGNSA. Between the trimmed V and J ends, which lost 6 bases and 6 bases, there was a span of 18 bases. The CDR3 nucleotides are TGTGCCAGCAGGCCTTACGTCGACTCCCGCGAGCAGTACTTC. This codes for CASRPYVDSREQYF.

This clonotype was seen many times. The rearrangement joins TRBV12-3 or TRBV12-4 to TRBJ1-2, with D possibly matching TRBD1 (6 bases). Trimming took 2 bases from V and 3 from J, leaving 7 bases between them. This CDR3 has 13 residues. The DNA of the CDR3 is TGTGCCAGCAGTTTACGGACAGACTATGGCTACACCTTC. Encoded protein: CASSLRTDYGYTF.

The chain carries TRBV7-9 and TRBJ2-3; 7 positions agree with TRBD2. Germline V gives CDR1 SEHNR, CDR2 FQNEAQ (reference sequence). The length of the CDR3 is 15 residues. The J segment lost 2 bases and the V segment lost 1 base, leaving 3 bases of the junction unmatched. The CDR3: CASSLGDYPTDTQYF. As DNA, the CDR3 is TGTGCCAGCAGCTTAGGGGACTACCCCACAGATACGCAGTATTTT.

There are a few counts of this clonotype. The gene calls are TRBV7-8 and TRBJ2-7; no definite D call. Germline V gene sequence: CDR1 SGHVS, CDR2 FQNEAQ. CDR3 length equals 13 residues. The ends were cut back, 5 bases at V and 3 bases at J, with 11 bases in the middle. The CDR3 DNA is TGTGCCAGCAGCCAGCTTCTAGGCTACGAGCAGTACTTC. Its protein product is CASSQLLGYEQYF.

This clonotype has only a few counts. This chain joins TRBV2 and TRBJ1-1, with D uncertain. The germline V gene has CDR1 SNHLY and CDR2 FYNNEI. With 6 bases removed from V and 4 bases from J, the gap between germline ends came to 9 bases. This CDR3 region has 12 residues. CDR3 loop: CASSQDVTEAFF. The CDR3 DNA follows: TGTGCCAGCAGCCAAGACGTCACTGAAGCTTTCTTT.

This clonotype was counted between two and nine times. The J gene is TRBJ2-3, the V gene TRBV24-1; D ambiguous. The CDR3 length is 12 residues. V gave up 5 bases and J gave up 1 base, with 3 bases separating them. Germline CDR1 is KGHDR and CDR2 is SFDVKD. The CDR3, as DNA: TGTGCCACCAGTGTCGGCACAGATACGCAGTATTTT. This sequence encodes CATSVGTDTQYF.

This clonotype was seen once. The limits of the CDR3 on the DNA are not certain, so only TCRdb's listed CDR3 is given. The chain uses TRBV20-1 and TRBJ1-2; whether TRBD1, the table's D call, matches the DNA was not checked. 16 amino acids form the CDR3, both terminal residues included. From germline, CDR1 is DFQATT and CDR2 SNEGSKA (reference sequence). The CDR3 spells CNARDERGFYVYGCTF.

The V call is TRBV15, the J call TRBJ1-6; TRBD1 matches 7 bases. In germline, CDR1 is LNHNV, CDR2 YYDKDF (reference sequence). Trimming at V came to 5 bases and at J to 9 bases, leaving 7 bases not matched to a gene. The CDR3 runs 14 residues. The CDR3 region has the DNA TGTGCCACCAGCTTACGGACAGGTGGTTCACCCCTCCACTTT. It encodes CATSLRTGGSPLHF.

The rearrangement links TRBV7-2 to TRBJ1-2; D is uncertain. Germline V gives CDR1 SGHTA, CDR2 FQGNSA. This CDR3 contains 16 residues. Trimming removed 5 bases at V and 0 bases at J, with 16 bases between. In DNA form, the CDR3 reads TGTGCCAGCAGCCCAGCACCAAGGCCTGCTAACTATGGCTACACCTTC. Its protein product is CASSPAPRPANYGYTF.

This clonotype was counted ten times or more. The V and J genes are TRBV5-8 and TRBJ1-1, with a possible D match to TRBD1 (6 bases). Germline CDR1 SGHTS, CDR2 YDEGEE. The CDR3 length is 15 residues. The V and J ends lost 7 bases and 0 bases respectively, with 16 bases between them. For the CDR3, the DNA is TGTGCCAGCCTCCCGGGGGGGGCCATGAACACTGAAGCTTTCTTT. Translating gives CASLPGGAMNTEAFF.

This chain uses TRBV7-2 with TRBJ2-3; D gene uncertain. The germline gives CDR1 SGHTA, CDR2 FQGNSA. This CDR3 has 14 amino acids. The V gene lost 2 bases and the J gene lost 6 bases, with 12 bases spanning the gap. This CDR3 is CASSLSQSFDTQYF. For the CDR3, the DNA is TGTGCCAGCAGCTTATCCCAATCGTTCGATACGCAGTATTTT.

This clonotype was recorded at least ten times. This chain joins TRBV25-1 and TRBJ1-1; possible D gene TRBD1, 5 bases. The CDR3 covers 16 residues. V lost 4 bases and J lost 2, with 17 bases in between. Germline loops: CDR1 MGHDK, CDR2 SYGVNS. CDR3 amino acids: CASSAPGGASNTEAFF. In DNA, the CDR3 is TGTGCCAGCAGTGCCCCCGGGGGAGCTTCTAACACTGAAGCTTTCTTT.

The genes are TRBV10-3 and TRBJ1-1; D is perhaps TRBD1 (5 bases). CDR1 and CDR2 from the germline V gene are ENHRY and SYGVKD. The CDR3 is 13 residues long. V was pared by 6 bases and J by 0 bases, with 8 bases between. CDR3 region: CAIRDNMNTEAFF. Written as DNA, the CDR3 is TGTGCCATCAGGGACAACATGAACACTGAAGCTTTCTTT.

The chain links TRBV19 to TRBJ1-1; 10 nucleotides align to TRBD1. The V segment lost 7 bases and the J segment 4 bases; nucleotides outside the gene matches: 15. The CDR3 totals 17 residues. Germline-derived CDR1 and CDR2 are LNHDA and SQIVND (reference sequence). The CDR3 DNA follows: TGTGCCAGTAAGACCCGGGACAGGGGAGCGGGTACCACTGAAGCTTTCTTT. This sequence encodes CASKTRDRGAGTTEAFF.

This clonotype was counted ten times or more. The chain employs TRBV20-1 and TRBJ1-1, with D possibly matching TRBD1 (5 bases). The CDR3 sequence is 14 residues long. The V end was cut by 4 bases, the J end by 5 bases, with 17 bases between. The germline gives CDR1 DFQATT, CDR2 SNEGSKA (reference sequence). The CDR3 region is CSATAGGAVTEAFF. As DNA, the CDR3 is TGCAGTGCTACGGCCGGAGGGGCTGTGACTGAAGCTTTCTTT.

This clonotype was counted many times. DNA of the CDR3: TGTGCCAGCAGTTACCAAGGGTATAATTCACCCCTCCACTTT. It yields the protein CASSYQGYNSPLHF. The chain joins TRBV6-5 to TRBJ1-6; no clear D. This CDR3 has 14 residues. Germline V gene data show CDR1 as MNHEY and CDR2 as SVGAGI. Trimming took off 2 bases at V and 4 bases at J, with 6 bases between the two ends.

This rearrangement joins TRBV5-1 to TRBJ2-5; the D call may be TRBD1 or TRBD2 (5 bases each). V was clipped by 3 bases and J by 4 bases, with 19 bases between them. The CDR3 is 16 residues long. Germline V gene sequence: CDR1 SGHRS, CDR2 YFSETQ. This CDR3 is CASSSIVVGGGETQYF. The CDR3 nucleotides read TGCGCCAGCAGCTCCATTGTCGTGGGTGGGGGAGAGACCCAGTACTTC.